One and the same sample provided the 27 T cell receptor beta chains below, sequenced in a study of control samples from healthy donors and cancer patients. Produced via immunoSEQ multiplex PCR; TCRdb's table is partial and in-frame only. The table lists around 180,000 clones, 91% of them singletons. The sample comprised blood. The receptor source for this set is a woman in her 40s in good health.

This chain links TRBV7-9 with TRBJ2-6; D call uncertain. Germline V lookup: CDR1 SEHNR, CDR2 FQNEAQ (reference sequence). V lost 5 bases and J lost 2, with 13 bases in between. This CDR3 is built from 16 residues. The chain's CDR3 is CASSPRVVAGANVLTF. The CDR3, as DNA: TGTGCCAGCAGCCCCCGGGTAGTGGCTGGGGCCAACGTCCTGACTTTC. The full variable domain, its missing parts supplied by reference TRBV7-9 and TRBJ2-6, is DTGVSQNPRHKITKRGQNVTFRCDPISEHNRLYWYRQTLGQGPEFLTYFQNEAQLEKSRLLSDRFSAERPKGSFSTLEIQRTEQGDSAMYLCASSPRVVAGANVLTFGAGSRLTVL.

This clone was seen a single time. The chain uses TRBV19 and TRBJ2-7; D could derive from TRBD1 or TRBD2 (6 bases each). The CDR3 totals 16 residues. Trimming took 3 bases from V and 0 from J, leaving 15 bases between them. The germline CDR1 and CDR2 sequences are LNHDA and SQIVND (reference sequence). For the CDR3, the DNA is TGTGCCAGTAGTATGGTGGGGGGCCAACTCTCCTACGAGCAGTACTTC. Translating gives CASSMVGGQLSYEQYF. Full variable domain (rest looked up from reference TRBV19 and TRBJ2-7): DGGITQSPKYLFRKEGQNVTLSCEQNLNHDAMYWYRQDPGQGLRLIYYSQIVNDFQKGDIAEGYSVSREKKESFPLTVTSAQKNPTAFYLCASSMVGGQLSYEQYFGPGTRLTVT.

The V call is TRBV6-2 or TRBV6-3, the J call TRBJ2-6; D unclear. V was clipped by 4 bases and J by 0 bases, with 7 bases between them. The length of the CDR3 is 15 residues. Germline CDR1 reads MNHEY; CDR2 reads SVGEGT. The CDR3 nucleotides are TGTGCCAGCAGTTCCAGGATCTCTGGGGCCAACGTCCTGACTTTC. Translating it yields CASSSRISGANVLTF.

The CDR3 DNA sequence: TGCGCCAGCAGCTTGGGGGTGACAGAAGAGACCCAGTACTTC. As protein: CASSLGVTEETQYF. This chain links TRBV5-1 with TRBJ2-5; D possibly corresponds to TRBD1 (5 bases). Trimming removed 0 bases from V and 3 bases from J, with 9 bases in between. CDR1 and CDR2 from the germline V gene are SGHRS and YFSETQ. The CDR3 is 14 residues long.

The rearrangement joins TRBV4-1 to TRBJ2-3; 11 bases fit TRBD2. Germline V CDR1 and CDR2: MGHRA, YSYEKL. CDR3 length equals 16 residues. V was pared by 4 bases and J by 4 bases, with 7 bases of the junction left unmatched. The CDR3 loop is CASSPKGSGGADTQYF. CDR3 nucleotide sequence: TGCGCCAGCAGCCCAAAGGGTAGCGGGGGGGCAGATACGCAGTATTTT.

This clone was recorded once. The chain has TRBV12-5 and TRBJ1-2; a weak D match, TRBD1 (6 bases). The CDR3 spans 16 residues. The germline V gene encodes CDR1 LGHNT and CDR2 FRNRAP. V shed 6 bases and J shed 3 bases, with 20 bases lying between them. The CDR3 DNA sequence: TGTGCTAGTGGCCCCCGTGAGGGGGGGGCTCACTATGGCTACACCTTC. Residues: CASGPREGGAHYGYTF.

The chain carries TRBV7-9 and TRBJ2-3, with D perhaps matching TRBD1 (6 bases). The CDR3 has 14 residues. Germline V gene data show CDR1 as SEHNR and CDR2 as FQNEAQ (reference sequence). The germline V and J ends were trimmed by 1 base and 4 bases, with 9 bases remaining between them. This CDR3 is CASSLGWGPDTQYF. The CDR3 DNA reads as TGTGCCAGCAGCTTAGGCTGGGGGCCAGATACGCAGTATTTT.

This chain connects TRBV11-2 to TRBJ1-1; TRBD1 is a possible D gene (6 bases). The CDR3 length is 15 residues. The V end was cut by 2 bases, the J end by 11 bases, with 21 bases between. Germline CDR1 and CDR2: SGHAT and FQNNGV. This chain's CDR3 is CASSLSRQVALDAFF. CDR3 coding DNA: TGTGCCAGCAGCTTAAGTCGACAGGTCGCACTGGATGCTTTCTTT.

This chain uses TRBV6-5 with TRBJ1-2; TRBD1 might be the D (5 bases). V was trimmed by 4 bases and J by 2 bases, leaving 8 bases between them. This CDR3 is 13 amino acids long. Germline loops: CDR1 MNHEY, CDR2 SVGAGI. The CDR3 here is CASSWDYNYGYTF. The CDR3, as DNA: TGTGCCAGCAGTTGGGACTACAACTATGGCTACACCTTC.

V gene TRBV6-5 combines with J gene TRBJ1-1; D possibly corresponds to TRBD1 (5 bases). The germline V gene has CDR1 MNHEY and CDR2 SVGAGI. V lost 2 bases and J lost 5, with 12 bases in between. The CDR3 loop spans 14 amino acids. The CDR3 is CASSYREGWTEAFF. In nucleotides, the CDR3 is TGTGCCAGCAGTTACCGAGAGGGGTGGACTGAAGCTTTCTTT.

The chain joins TRBV4-1 to TRBJ1-2; D remains unclear. Deletions cut 5 bases from V and 5 bases from J, with 18 bases between. CDR3 length: 15 residues. Germline values: CDR1 MGHRA, CDR2 YSYEKL. As DNA, the CDR3 is TGCGCCAGCAGCTATCATTCCAGTATGGAGTATGGCTACACCTTC. Its protein is CASSYHSSMEYGYTF.

This clone was counted a single time. The chain is built from TRBV6-5 and TRBJ1-4; unclear D gene. Germline values: CDR1 MNHEY, CDR2 SVGAGI. The CDR3 has 16 residues. Trimming shortened V by 0 bases and J by 7 bases, and 15 bases separated the two germline ends. CDR3 sequence (DNA): TGTGCCAGCAGTTACTCCACGCGGGGAGAGAGTGAAAAACTGTTTTTT. It translates to CASSYSTRGESEKLFF.

This clone was recorded once. The chain links TRBV5-4 to TRBJ1-1; the D gene is possibly TRBD1 (5 bases). V was pared by 9 bases and J by 0 bases, with 12 bases between. In germline, CDR1 is SGHNT, CDR2 YYREEE (reference sequence). The CDR3 has 13 residues. CDR3 residues: CATNGGLNTEAFF. CDR3 nucleotides: TGTGCCACCAACGGGGGATTGAACACTGAAGCTTTCTTT.

This sequence joins TRBV9 and TRBJ2-3; no clear D gene. V lost 3 bases and J lost 0, with 8 bases in between. The germline V gene encodes CDR1 SGDLS and CDR2 YYNGEE. The CDR3 runs 14 residues. The CDR3 here is CASSGEISTDTQYF. The CDR3, as DNA: TGTGCCAGCAGCGGCGAGATCAGCACAGATACGCAGTATTTT.

The chain is built from TRBV20-1 and TRBJ1-2, with 8 bases aligning to TRBD1. The CDR3 loop spans 11 amino acids. Trimming at V came to 0 bases and at J to 10 bases, leaving 1 base not matched to a gene. Germline loops: CDR1 DFQATT, CDR2 SNEGSKA (reference sequence). Written as DNA, the CDR3 is TGCAGTGCTAGAGACAGGGGGCTCTACACCTTC. It specifies CSARDRGLYTF.

The gene calls are TRBV4-1 and TRBJ1-6; no firm D call. V lost 1 base and J 7 bases, leaving 8 bases between the germline ends. The germline gives CDR1 MGHRA, CDR2 YSYEKL. The CDR3 sequence is 14 residues long. CDR3 nucleotide sequence: TGCGCCAGCAGCCAAGGAGGGTTAAATTCACCCCTCCACTTT. It encodes CASSQGGLNSPLHF.

The table lists this clone with a count of one. This chain links TRBV9 with TRBJ2-5, with 8 bases lining up with TRBD2. J lost 2 bases, V lost 4 bases, and 7 bases had no gene match. The CDR3 is 15 residues long. The V gene's germline CDR1 is SGDLS and CDR2 YYNGEE. CDR3 sequence reads: CASSRSGGAQETQYF. CDR3 bases: TGTGCCAGCAGCCGATCCGGGGGGGCACAAGAGACCCAGTACTTC.

The chain is built from TRBV19 and TRBJ1-2; 11 bases are a match to TRBD1. The germline CDR1 and CDR2 sequences are LNHDA and SQIVND (reference sequence). The CDR3 contains 15 residues. The junction had 4 bases not matched to a gene; V was cut back by 3 bases and J by 4 bases. The CDR3 nucleotides read TGTGCCAGTAGTATCGGACAGGGGGCTACCTATGGCTACACCTTC. Amino acid sequence: CASSIGQGATYGYTF.

The chain has TRBV18 and TRBJ2-7; D is uncertain. The CDR3 spans 13 residues. V was cut by 3 bases and J by 3 bases, with 9 bases left in between. CDR1 is KGHSH and CDR2 is LQKENI in the germline V gene. The CDR3 nucleotides read TGTGCCAGCTCACCCCACAGATTCTACGAGCAGTACTTC. It specifies CASSPHRFYEQYF. Filled out from reference TRBV18 and TRBJ2-7, the complete variable domain reads NAGVMQNPRHLVRRRGQEARLRCSPMKGHSHVYWYRQLPEEGLKFMVYLQKENIIDESGMPKERFSAEFPKEGPSILRIQQVVRGDSAAYFCASSPHRFYEQYFGPGTRLTVT.

The rearrangement links TRBV2 to TRBJ1-1; D is possibly TRBD1 (5 bases). The CDR3 consists of 13 residues. The V gene lost 4 bases and the J gene lost 6 bases, with 12 bases spanning the gap. Germline CDR1 SNHLY, CDR2 FYNNEI. In DNA form, the CDR3 reads TGTGCCAGCAGTGCGGAGGGGCCAGCTGAAGCTTTCTTT. Its protein product is CASSAEGPAEAFF. Full variable domain (rest looked up from reference TRBV2 and TRBJ1-1): EPEVTQTPSHQVTQMGQEVILRCVPISNHLYFYWYRQILGQKVEFLVSFYNNEISEKSEIFDDQFSVERPDGSNFTLKIRSTKLEDSAMYFCASSAEGPAEAFFGQGTRLTVV.

This chain connects TRBV6-2 or TRBV6-3 to TRBJ2-5, with TRBD2 matching 15 bases. CDR3 size: 16 residues. The germline V gene has CDR1 MNHEY and CDR2 SVGEGT. Unmatched junction bases numbered 7, after V lost 6 bases and J lost 5 bases. In DNA form, the CDR3 reads TGTGCCAGCAGCCCCGGACTAGCGGGGGGGCGTGAGACCCAGTACTTC. Amino acid sequence: CASSPGLAGGRETQYF.

This chain uses TRBV6-2 or TRBV6-3 with TRBJ2-6; tentatively, D is TRBD1 or TRBD2 (5 bases each). CDR1 and CDR2 from the germline V gene are MNHEY and SVGEGT. Deletions cut 6 bases from V and 0 bases from J, with 12 bases between. The CDR3 is 16 amino acids. In DNA form, the CDR3 reads TGTGCCAGCAGCCCTGAGGGGCCCTCTGGGGCCAACGTCCTGACTTTC. It encodes CASSPEGPSGANVLTF.

The chain is built from TRBV15 and TRBJ2-3, with 9 bases that match TRBD2. V was pared by 0 bases and J by 4 bases, with 8 bases of the junction left unmatched. Germline assignment: CDR1 LNHNV and CDR2 YYDKDF (reference sequence). The CDR3 consists of 17 residues. CDR3 coding DNA: TGTGCCACCAGCAGAGATTATGCGAGCGGGGGGTCAGATACGCAGTATTTT. As protein: CATSRDYASGGSDTQYF.

This chain uses TRBV10-2 with TRBJ2-2, with D uncertain. The germline CDR1 and CDR2 sequences are WSHSY and SAAADI. V lost 2 bases and J 3 bases, leaving 10 bases between the germline ends. The CDR3 totals 15 residues. The DNA for the CDR3 is TGCGCCAGCAGTGAGACTGGCTCCTACACCGGGGAGCTGTTTTTT. It translates to CASSETGSYTGELFF.

This chain joins TRBV5-4 and TRBJ2-7; 8 bases align to TRBD1. The CDR3 is 15 residues long. V shed 0 bases, J shed 5 bases, and the junction held 7 bases outside the gene matches. Germline CDR1 is SGHNT and CDR2 is YYREEE (reference sequence). CDR3 in DNA: TGTGCCAGCAGCTTGGGGCGGGACAGGACCCACGAGCAGTACTTC. This codes for CASSLGRDRTHEQYF.

This chain uses TRBV3-1 (or the pseudogene TRBV3-2) with TRBJ1-2; D is uncertain. V was clipped by 0 bases and J by 0 bases, with 5 bases between them. The CDR3 covers 14 residues. Germline V gene sequence: CDR1 LGHDT, CDR2 YNNKEL (reference sequence). Here the CDR3 DNA reads TGTGCCAGCAGCCAAGATGGATCTAACTATGGCTACACCTTC. Translation: CASSQDGSNYGYTF.

The chain is built from TRBV15 and TRBJ1-3, with a tentative D call TRBD1 (6 bases). Looked up from germline, CDR1 is LNHNV and CDR2 is YYDKDF (reference sequence). Trimming stripped 5 bases from V and 2 bases from J, with 10 bases between. This CDR3 spans 14 amino acids. As DNA, the CDR3 is TGTGCCACCAGCGGTAGACAGGCTGGAAACACCATATATTTT. As protein: CATSGRQAGNTIYF. Looking up the rest from reference TRBV15 and TRBJ1-3 gives the full variable domain: DAMVIQNPRYQVTQFGKPVTLSCSQTLNHNVMYWYQQKSSQAPKLLFHYYDKDFNNEADTPDNFQSRRPNTSFCFLDIRSPGLGDTAMYLCATSGRQAGNTIYFGEGSWLTVV.